Each of the 13 T cell receptor beta chains below was sequenced from the same sample in a study of blood T cell repertoires in COVID-19 (dated by TCRdb to about 2020). Library method: the immunoSEQ multiplex PCR assay. This immuneACCESS table, as held by TCRdb, lists in-frame sequences with V and J called but not all clones. Of the missing ones, under half trace to an unresolved V gene in checked studies; the others have no known cause. Across this sample there are under 150,000 clones, with approximately 79% seen only once. The top ten clonotypes cover around 2.4% of the sample. The sample taken for sequencing was PBMCs or T cells enriched from blood (not recorded which). Source of these receptors: a man aged 40-49 years with acute COVID-19.

The chain uses TRBV11-1 and TRBJ2-7; TRBD2 matches 10 bases. The CDR3 is made up of 12 amino acids. V was pared by 5 bases and J by 10 bases, with 5 bases of the junction left unmatched. Germline V CDR1 and CDR2: SGHAT, FQDESV (reference sequence). The CDR3 loop reads CASSLLAGDQYF. DNA for the CDR3: TGTGCCAGCAGCCTTCTAGCGGGGGATCAGTACTTC. Using reference TRBV11-1 and TRBJ2-7 for the parts outside the CDR3, the full variable domain is EAEVAQSPRYKITEKSQAVAFWCDPISGHATLYWYRQILGQGPELLVQFQDESVVDDSQLPKDRFSAERLKGVDSTLKIQPAELGDSAMYLCASSLLAGDQYFGPGTRLTVT.

This chain connects TRBV28 to TRBJ1-5; 7 bases agree with TRBD1. CDR1 MDHEN and CDR2 SYDVKM come from the germline V gene. The CDR3 runs to 16 residues. J lost 2 bases, V lost 5 bases, and 9 bases had no gene match. CDR3 in DNA: TGTGCCAGCAGTCTCTATGAGGGGGCTGGCAATCAGCCCCAGCATTTT. It codes for CASSLYEGAGNQPQHF. The full variable domain, with the rest looked up from reference TRBV28 and TRBJ1-5, is DVKVTQSSRYLVKRTGEKVFLECVQDMDHENMFWYRQDPGLGLRLIYFSYDVKMKEKGDIPEGYSVSREKKERFSLILESASTNQTSMYLCASSLYEGAGNQPQHFGDGTRLSIL.

The chain combines TRBV28 with TRBJ1-3, with TRBD1 as a possible D gene (5 bases). Deletions cut 8 bases from V and 2 bases from J, with 13 bases between. CDR3 length: 14 residues. CDR1 MDHEN and CDR2 SYDVKM come from the germline V gene. This chain's CDR3 is CASSDSGAGNTIYF. Here the CDR3 DNA reads TGTGCCAGCTCCGACTCGGGGGCTGGAAACACCATATATTTT.

The chain couples TRBV30 to TRBJ1-1; 7 positions agree with TRBD1. CDR3 length equals 13 residues. CDR1 and CDR2 (germline): GTSNPN, SVGIG (reference sequence). V trimming: 3 bases; J trimming: 3 bases; junction bases outside the gene matches: 4. The DNA for the CDR3 is TGTGCCTGGAGCCCGGGACAGTACACTGAAGCTTTCTTT. Translated, it gives CAWSPGQYTEAFF.

The chain is built from TRBV7-6 and TRBJ2-7, with TRBD2 matching 9 bases. Germline CDR1 reads SGHVS; CDR2 reads FNYEAQ. The CDR3 is made up of 14 amino acids. The V and J ends lost 4 bases and 3 bases, in that order; junction bases with no gene match: 4. CDR3 sequence: CASSSSGGFYEQYF. CDR3 DNA: TGTGCCAGCAGCTCAAGCGGGGGGTTCTACGAGCAGTACTTC. Combining the CDR3 with reference TRBV7-6 and TRBJ2-7 gives the whole variable domain GAGVSQSPRYKVTKRGQDVALRCDPISGHVSLYWYRQALGQGPEFLTYFNYEAQQDKSGLPNDRFSAERPEGSISTLTIQRTEQRDSAMYRCASSSSGGFYEQYFGPGTRLTVT.

The chain uses TRBV20-1 and TRBJ2-3, with 8 bases that match TRBD2. The V gene's germline CDR1 is DFQATT and CDR2 SNEGSKA (reference sequence). The CDR3 totals 16 residues. After removal of 3 bases from V and 4 bases from J, the junction contained 12 bases not matched to a gene. The CDR3 region has the DNA TGCAGTGCTAGTACTAGCGGAGCCGGTGGCCCAGATACGCAGTATTTT. It is translated as CSASTSGAGGPDTQYF.

The gene calls are TRBV7-8 and TRBJ2-5; D unresolved. This CDR3 region has 15 residues. Germline CDR1 is SGHVS and CDR2 is FQNEAQ. Trimming removed 1 base at V and 5 bases at J, with 14 bases between. The CDR3 here is CASSLGRIPGETQYF. The CDR3 coding sequence is TGTGCCAGCAGCTTAGGGCGGATCCCCGGGGAGACCCAGTACTTC. Full variable domain (missing parts from reference TRBV7-8 and TRBJ2-5): GAGVSQSPRYKVAKRGQDVALRCDPISGHVSLFWYQQALGQGPEFLTYFQNEAQLDKSGLPSDRFFAERPEGSVSTLKIQRTQQEDSAVYLCASSLGRIPGETQYFGPGTRLLVL.

The chain has TRBV19 and TRBJ2-3; a weak D match, TRBD2 (5 bases). CDR1 and CDR2 (germline): LNHDA, SQIVND (reference sequence). Deletions cut 6 bases from V and 0 bases from J, with 13 bases between. This CDR3 is 15 amino acids long. This CDR3 is CASSTLSGSTDTQYF. The CDR3 DNA reads as TGTGCCAGTAGCACCCTCAGCGGAAGCACAGATACGCAGTATTTT.

This clone was seen just once. The rearrangement links TRBV2 to TRBJ1-5; a possible D gene is TRBD1 (5 bases). The CDR3 is 16 amino acids. Trimming pared 8 bases from V and 5 bases from J, leaving 22 bases between. Germline V CDR1 and CDR2: SNHLY, FYNNEI. In DNA form, the CDR3 reads TGTGCCAGCTGGGTGGGGGGAGGCAGGAGCTATCAGCCCCAGCATTTT. This sequence encodes CASWVGGGRSYQPQHF.

This clone was picked up a small number of times. This sequence joins TRBV19 and TRBJ1-2; D may be TRBD1 (5 bases). Between the trimmed V and J ends, which lost 3 bases and 4 bases, there was a span of 15 bases. Germline loops: CDR1 LNHDA, CDR2 SQIVND (reference sequence). The CDR3 consists of 15 residues. The CDR3, as DNA: TGTGCCAGTAGTATGAGCGGGACGGAGACCTATGGCTACACCTTC. Its protein is CASSMSGTETYGYTF.

The sample holds one count of this clone. The genes are TRBV18 and TRBJ2-7; D may be TRBD2 (5 bases). The germline V gene has CDR1 KGHSH and CDR2 LQKENI. The CDR3 sequence is 14 residues long. Trimming pared 2 bases from V and 2 bases from J, leaving 10 bases between. DNA for the CDR3: TGTGCCAGCTCACCATGGTCGGGGACCTACGAGCAGTACTTC. This sequence encodes CASSPWSGTYEQYF.

This clone was found once. The CDR3 region has the DNA TGTGCCACTGGACAGTTAAGCTCCTATAATTCACCCCTCCACTTT. This codes for CATGQLSSYNSPLHF. The gene calls are TRBV19 and TRBJ1-6, with D tentatively TRBD1 (6 bases). The CDR3 covers 15 residues. Trimming removed 10 bases from V and 0 bases from J, with 13 bases in between. Germline lookup yields CDR1 LNHDA and CDR2 SQIVND (reference sequence).

This chain links TRBV3-1 (or the pseudogene TRBV3-2) with TRBJ1-2; D is possibly TRBD1 (6 bases). Trimming took 1 base from V and 4 from J, leaving 19 bases between them. CDR1 LGHDT and CDR2 YNNKEL come from the germline V gene (reference sequence). The CDR3 loop spans 17 amino acids. CDR3 residues: CASSQAPGVAGIYGYTF. DNA of the CDR3: TGTGCCAGCAGCCAAGCCCCAGGGGTCGCAGGAATCTATGGCTACACCTTC.